This T cell receptor (beta chain) was sequenced for a study of molecular identifiers for immune sequencing clone quantification. Many counts were recorded for this clonotype. CD8+CD4-CCR7+CD45RA+ cells were sorted as naive CD8 T cells. TCRdb redid the calling of the PCR reads with MiXCR, one entry per CDR3 protein. The table lists about 70,000 distinct CDR3 sequences, roughly 18% of them singletons. Sequences were obtained from naive CD8+ T cells from blood, with Jurkat cell RNA spiked in. The sample's subset: FACS-sorted CD8+CD4-CCR7+CD45RA+ naive T cells. The clonotype originates from a human donor in good health. Some libraries in this study had Jurkat cell RNA spiked in.

CDR3 in DNA: TGTGCCAGCAGCTCTATCGACCAAAGCTATTCCTACGAGCAGTACTTC. Its translation: CASSSIDQSYSYEQYF. The rearrangement uses TRBV7-8 and TRBJ2-7; D unclear. The CDR3 sequence is 16 residues long. The V gene lost 4 bases and the J gene lost 1 base, with 17 bases spanning the gap. Germline CDR1 reads SGHVS; CDR2 reads FQNEAQ.